The source of this T cell receptor (beta chain) is a study of post-analysis software for immune sequencing data. Study-wide context: Disease courses included relapsing-remitting, secondary progressive and progressive-relapsing multiple sclerosis.

Study-wide findings and caveats: In patients, four to six TRBV segments were more frequent than in controls, with TRBV5-6, TRBV5-1 and TRBV20-1 among them.

About this clonotype itself: The antigen is undetermined.

Incorporated into the TCR beta cDNA libraries were unique molecular identifiers, which served to reduce PCR and sequencing biases. TCRdb re-called the PCR reads with MiXCR, one entry per CDR3 protein. Of 380,000 or so distinct CDR3 sequences listed, about a third were seen once; the top ten hold roughly 13%. The CDR3 spans 14 residues. Germline values: CDR1 SGHRS, CDR2 YFSETQ. Trimming left V 3 bases short and J 0 bases short, with 9 bases between. The chain uses TRBV5-1 and TRBJ1-1; D is uncertain. The receptor's source is a girl between 10 and 17 years old with multiple sclerosis. The source material was blood. The CDR3 nucleotides are TGCGCCAGCAGCTGGGCGGCCGTGAACACTGAAGCTTTCTTT. It translates to CASSWAAVNTEAFF.